The rows below give T cell receptor beta chains drawn from one sample of a study of cytomegalovirus exposure and HLA in healthy donors. Sequenced by immunoSEQ multiplex PCR; TCRdb stores in-frame clones only, minus some. The table lists 150,000 to 200,000 clones, 70% to 80% of them singletons, with roughly 1.5% in the top ten. The sequencing sample was made of PBMCs. The receptors here all came from a woman aged 45-59 years in good health and CMV-seronegative. CDR3s include the opening cysteine and the closing phenylalanine or tryptophan. Fields, in order: clone size, J gene, V gene, D gene, CDR3 DNA, CDR3 protein. The D gene is left open where the match is weak. Some rows mark clone size as missing; the rest say once, few, many or name a class of expanded clone.

NA,TRBJ1-5,TRBV18,NA,TGTGCCAGCTCAGTATCGGGAGACAATCAGCCCCAGCATTTT,CASSVSGDNQPQHF
NA,TRBJ2-7,TRBV7-3,TRBD2,TGTGCCAGCAGCTTGGGGCGGGAGTACGAGCAGTACTTC,CASSLGREYEQYF
NA,TRBJ2-7,TRBV7-9,NA,TGTGCCAGCAGCCTATATGAGGAAGCGTTAGACTACGAGCAGTACTTC,CASSLYEEALDYEQYF
NA,TRBJ2-7,TRBV29-1,TRBD1,TGCAGCGGGATGACACAGGGGTACGAGCAGTACTTC,CSGMTQGYEQYF
NA,TRBJ1-1,TRBV7-9,TRBD1,TGTGCCAGCAGCTTCCCCAGGGACAGGGAGAACACTGAAGCTTTCTTT,CASSFPRDRENTEAFF
NA,TRBJ2-3,TRBV5-1,TRBD2,TGCGCCAGCAGCACCCGGACTAGCGGGGGCACAGATACGCAGTATTTT,CASSTRTSGGTDTQYF
NA,TRBJ1-5,TRBV19,TRBD1,TGTGCCAGCAGCGACAGGGGGGGCAATCAGCCCCAGCATTTT,CASSDRGGNQPQHF
NA,TRBJ2-7,TRBV6-5,TRBD1,TGTGCCAGCAGTCCTACAGGGGGCACCTCCTACGAGCAGTACTTC,CASSPTGGTSYEQYF
NA,TRBJ1-1,TRBV7-3,NA,TGTGCCAGCAGCTTAAGTCCGGGAGCCAACACTGAAGCTTTCTTT,CASSLSPGANTEAFF
NA,TRBJ1-1,TRBV28,TRBD1,TGTGCCAGCCGTCGCTCAGGGACAGTCGAAGCTTTCTTT,CASRRSGTVEAFF
NA,TRBJ2-5,TRBV6-6,NA,TGTGCCAGCGGGCGGGGGCCTCAAGAGACCCAGTACTTC,CASGRGPQETQYF
few,TRBJ2-7,TRBV5-5,TRBD1,TGTGCCAGCAGCTCCGCTACAGGGGTCCACGAGCAGTACTTC,CASSSATGVHEQYF
NA,TRBJ1-5,TRBV15,TRBD1,TGTGCCACCAGCGGCCCGGACAGGACAATTTACAATCAGCCCCAGCATTTT,CATSGPDRTIYNQPQHF
NA,TRBJ2-2,TRBV2,TRBD2,TGTGCCAGCCTATACTCGGGGGGTCTAAACACCGGGGAGCTGTTTTTT,CASLYSGGLNTGELFF
NA,TRBJ2-3,TRBV5-4,TRBD1,TGTGCCAGCAGCTCGAGGGGACAGGGAACAGATACGCAGTATTTT,CASSSRGQGTDTQYF
few,TRBJ2-1,TRBV6-5,TRBD2,TGTGCCAGCGGTGCTAGCGGGAGCAACCATGAGCAGTTCTTC,CASGASGSNHEQFF